The 24 T cell receptor beta chains reported below all come from one sample, sequenced in a study of cytomegalovirus exposure and HLA in healthy donors (dated by TCRdb to about 2017). Libraries were built with the immunoSEQ multiplex PCR assay. The multiplex PCR relied on a mix of 60 forward primers for TCR Vbeta segments and 13 reverse primers for TCR Jbeta segments. The table comes from immuneACCESS by way of TCRdb, which keeps in-frame sequences with V and J called. Part of the clones is missing from these tables; in studies checked, under half for an unresolved V gene and the rest for unknown reasons. In all, the sample holds approximately 160,000 clones, and roughly four fifths of those were seen once. Of the sample, roughly 4.5% is held by the ten largest clones. Sample: PBMCs. The receptors were gathered from a man between 45 and 60 years old in good health and CMV-seropositive.

The chain is built from TRBV19 and TRBJ2-2; TRBD1 matches at 7 bases. Trimming removed 5 bases from V and 3 bases from J; junction bases left unmatched: 15. The germline gives CDR1 LNHDA, CDR2 SQIVND (reference sequence). This CDR3 has 18 amino acids. CDR3 in DNA: TGTGCCAGTAGTCCCCGGACAGGCGGCCGGGCGGACACCGGGGAGCTGTTTTTT. Its translation is CASSPRTGGRADTGELFF.

The chain joins TRBV27 to TRBJ2-3; maybe TRBD1 (6 bases). This CDR3 comprises 18 residues. Germline CDR1 reads MNHEY; CDR2 reads SMNVEV (reference sequence). Trimming stripped 6 bases from V and 2 bases from J, with 24 bases between. The CDR3 region has the DNA TGTGCCAGCAGCCAAGATGCTTGGCAGGGGCGGGTCACAGATACGCAGTATTTT. Residues: CASSQDAWQGRVTDTQYF.

V is TRBV11-2 and J is TRBJ2-5, with D possibly matching TRBD1 (6 bases). Germline CDR1 reads SGHAT; CDR2 reads FQNNGV. Trimming pared 5 bases from V and 4 bases from J, leaving 17 bases between. The CDR3 runs 15 residues. CDR3 loop: CASSPPGTSRETQYF. CDR3 coding DNA: TGTGCCAGCAGCCCACCCGGGACAAGTCGAGAGACCCAGTACTTC.

The chain carries TRBV28 and TRBJ2-2, with TRBD2 matching 7 bases. The germline V gene encodes CDR1 MDHEN and CDR2 SYDVKM. The CDR3 covers 15 residues. V lost 2 bases and J lost 4; bases outside the gene matches: 4. CDR3 region: CASSLAGEGTGELFF. The DNA for the CDR3 is TGTGCCAGCAGTTTAGCGGGAGAGGGCACCGGGGAGCTGTTTTTT.

This clone was counted once. The V and J genes are TRBV6-5 and TRBJ2-1; TRBD2 matches 7 bases. The germline gives CDR1 MNHEY, CDR2 SVGAGI. The CDR3 runs 15 residues. V lost 8 bases and J lost 0; bases outside the gene matches: 7. The CDR3 spells CASRIAGSSYNEQFF. For the CDR3, the DNA is TGTGCCAGCCGAATAGCGGGCAGCTCCTACAATGAGCAGTTCTTC.

The CDR3 is CASSKTGTTYEQYF. In DNA form, the CDR3 reads TGTGCCAGCAGCAAAACCGGGACAACCTACGAGCAGTACTTC. V usage is TRBV5-4 and J usage is TRBJ2-7, with D possibly TRBD1 on 6 matching bases. V lost 4 bases and J lost 2, with 13 bases in between. In germline, CDR1 is SGHNT, CDR2 YYREEE (reference sequence). The CDR3 sequence is 14 residues long.

This chain joins TRBV28 and TRBJ2-7; perhaps TRBD2 as D (6 bases). This CDR3 comprises 13 residues. Germline values: CDR1 MDHEN, CDR2 SYDVKM. Trimming shortened V by 3 bases and J by 3 bases, and 9 bases separated the two germline ends. The CDR3 reads CASSFGDFYEQYF. CDR3 sequence (DNA): TGTGCCAGCAGTTTTGGGGACTTCTACGAGCAGTACTTC. Combining the CDR3 with reference TRBV28 and TRBJ2-7 gives the whole variable domain DVKVTQSSRYLVKRTGEKVFLECVQDMDHENMFWYRQDPGLGLRLIYFSYDVKMKEKGDIPEGYSVSREKKERFSLILESASTNQTSMYLCASSFGDFYEQYFGPGTRLTVT.

J is TRBJ2-3 and V is TRBV6-5; 11 bases map to TRBD2. The V segment lost 1 base and the J segment 3 bases; nucleotides outside the gene matches: 3. The CDR3 is 16 residues long. Germline loops: CDR1 MNHEY, CDR2 SVGAGI. The CDR3 nucleotides are TGTGCCAGCAGTTACTTCGGGACTAGCGGAACAGATACGCAGTATTTT. It translates to CASSYFGTSGTDTQYF.

The CDR3 loop reads CASSWGKGALNQPQHF. The CDR3 coding sequence is TGTGCCAGTAGTTGGGGTAAGGGGGCGCTGAATCAGCCCCAGCATTTT. The chain recombines TRBV19 with TRBJ1-5; the match to TRBD1 covers 7 bases. J lost 4 bases, V lost 5 bases, and 11 bases had no gene match. Germline CDR1 reads LNHDA; CDR2 reads SQIVND (reference sequence). The CDR3 has 16 amino acids.

V is TRBV11-1 and J is TRBJ1-1; D may be TRBD1 (6 bases). The CDR3 sequence is 14 residues long. Per germline, CDR1 SGHAT and CDR2 FQDESV (reference sequence). V lost 5 bases and J 5 bases, leaving 15 bases between the germline ends. This chain's CDR3 is CASSRTQGGTEAFF. CDR3 DNA sequence: TGTGCCAGCAGCCGCACACAGGGAGGGACTGAAGCTTTCTTT.

V and J are TRBV18 and TRBJ1-4; the D gene is possibly TRBD1 (5 bases). CDR1 is KGHSH and CDR2 is LQKENI in the germline V gene. The CDR3 totals 15 residues. V lost 2 bases to trimming and J lost 0 bases, with 7 bases between them. The CDR3: CASSPWGATNEKLFF. The DNA of the CDR3 is TGTGCCAGCTCACCATGGGGCGCAACTAATGAAAAACTGTTTTTT. The whole variable domain, filled in from reference TRBV18 and TRBJ1-4, reads NAGVMQNPRHLVRRRGQEARLRCSPMKGHSHVYWYRQLPEEGLKFMVYLQKENIIDESGMPKERFSAEFPKEGPSILRIQQVVRGDSAAYFCASSPWGATNEKLFFGSGTQLSVL.

V usage is TRBV6-1 and J usage is TRBJ1-5; perhaps TRBD1 as D (6 bases). Germline CDR1 MNHNS, CDR2 SASEGT. V gave up 10 bases and J gave up 1 base, with 17 bases separating them. The CDR3 contains 15 residues. CDR3 amino acids: CATHSRGKSNQPQHF. CDR3 in DNA: TGTGCCACCCATTCTAGGGGGAAAAGCAATCAGCCCCAGCATTTT.

This rearrangement joins TRBV12-5 to TRBJ2-2, with D possibly being TRBD1 (5 bases). Germline CDR1 is LGHNT and CDR2 is FRNRAP. The CDR3 spans 14 residues. The V end was cut by 5 bases, the J end by 6 bases, with 13 bases between. The CDR3 bases are TGTGCTAGTGGTCCGGGTAACAGGCCCGGGGAGCTGTTTTTT. Translating gives CASGPGNRPGELFF.

J is TRBJ2-7 and V is TRBV6-1; D remains ambiguous. V was pared by 5 bases and J by 2 bases, with 16 bases between. Germline V lookup: CDR1 MNHNS, CDR2 SASEGT. The CDR3 sequence is 15 residues long. The CDR3 sequence is CASSPQRINAYEQYF. The DNA for the CDR3 is TGTGCCAGCAGTCCCCAGCGAATCAATGCCTACGAGCAGTACTTC.

The chain has TRBV6-6 and TRBJ2-3, with D possibly being TRBD2 (5 bases). This CDR3 comprises 14 residues. The germline V and J ends were trimmed by 5 bases and 1 base, with 10 bases remaining between them. CDR1 MNHNY and CDR2 SVGAGI come from the germline V gene (reference sequence). The CDR3 nucleotides read TGTGCCAGCAGTGAGCTAGCCGGCACAGATACGCAGTATTTT. Translating it yields CASSELAGTDTQYF.

In regard to this clone: Other DNA variants within this sample encode the same CDR3. The chain links TRBV28 to TRBJ1-3; 8 bases map to TRBD1. Germline assignment: CDR1 MDHEN and CDR2 SYDVKM. The CDR3 is 16 amino acids. With 11 bases clipped from V and 2 bases from J, the junction kept 14 bases outside the gene matches. The CDR3 nucleotides read TGTGCCTCCAGTTTAGCTGGGACAGGCGCTGGAAACACCATATATTTT. Residues: CASSLAGTGAGNTIYF.

The chain links TRBV30 to TRBJ2-7; D is uncertain. This CDR3 contains 13 residues. CDR1 and CDR2 from the germline V gene are GTSNPN and SVGIG (reference sequence). V was clipped by 2 bases and J by 6 bases, with 14 bases between them. CDR3 sequence (DNA): TGTGCCTGGAGTTCGGGTACTACCACCGAGCAGTACTTC. This encodes CAWSSGTTTEQYF.

This sequence joins TRBV4-2 and TRBJ2-7, with 10 bases lining up with TRBD1. The V gene end was trimmed by 3 bases and the J gene end by 6 bases; junction bases not matched to a gene: 2. This CDR3 spans 13 amino acids. Per germline, CDR1 LGHNA and CDR2 YNFKEQ. This chain's CDR3 is CASSQRDRGEQYF. In nucleotides, the CDR3 is TGTGCCAGCAGCCAGAGGGACAGGGGCGAGCAGTACTTC.

The chain employs TRBV4-1 and TRBJ2-7; 8 nucleotides agree with TRBD1. Unmatched junction bases numbered 8, after V lost 4 bases and J lost 6 bases. From germline, CDR1 is MGHRA and CDR2 YSYEKL. This CDR3 spans 14 amino acids. This CDR3 reads CASSPDRVYLEQYF. The DNA of the CDR3 is TGCGCCAGCAGCCCGGACAGGGTCTACCTCGAGCAGTACTTC.

V usage is TRBV15 and J usage is TRBJ2-5; 8 bases are a match to TRBD1. Germline V gene data show CDR1 as LNHNV and CDR2 as YYDKDF (reference sequence). J gave up 5 bases and V 7 bases, and 6 bases lay outside the gene matches. CDR3 length equals 13 residues. CDR3 sequence: CATTGQGEETQYF. CDR3 nucleotides: TGTGCCACCACCGGACAGGGAGAGGAGACCCAGTACTTC. Looking up the rest from reference TRBV15 and TRBJ2-5 gives the full variable domain: DAMVIQNPRYQVTQFGKPVTLSCSQTLNHNVMYWYQQKSSQAPKLLFHYYDKDFNNEADTPDNFQSRRPNTSFCFLDIRSPGLGDTAMYLCATTGQGEETQYFGPGTRLLVL.

This rearrangement joins TRBV4-1 to TRBJ2-3, with 8 bases matching TRBD2. The CDR3 is 15 amino acids. V lost 1 base, J lost 6 bases, and 6 bases stayed unmatched. Germline CDR1 is MGHRA and CDR2 is YSYEKL. The CDR3, as DNA: TGCGCCAGCAGCCAAGCGGGGGGGTCGGGTGATACGCAGTATTTT. It encodes CASSQAGGSGDTQYF.

The rearrangement links TRBV6-1 to TRBJ1-2; D is ambiguous. This CDR3 comprises 13 residues. With 5 bases removed from V and 4 bases from J, the gap between germline ends came to 11 bases. CDR1 is MNHNS and CDR2 is SASEGT in the germline V gene. The CDR3 sequence is CASSYIQAYGYTF. CDR3 DNA sequence: TGTGCCAGCAGTTATATTCAGGCCTATGGCTACACCTTC.

The chain joins TRBV15 to TRBJ2-7, with 12 bases fitting TRBD2. V dropped 4 bases and J dropped 1; count of bases not matched to a gene: 14. The CDR3 is made up of 19 amino acids. CDR1 LNHNV and CDR2 YYDKDF come from the germline V gene (reference sequence). The CDR3 DNA follows: TGTGCCACCAGCACCAGACTAGCGGGAGACCTTCCTCTTTCCTACGAGCAGTACTTC. Amino acids: CATSTRLAGDLPLSYEQYF.

The rearrangement joins TRBV30 to TRBJ2-1; the D gene is possibly TRBD1 (5 bases). Germline-derived CDR1 and CDR2 are GTSNPN and SVGIG (reference sequence). CDR3 length: 12 amino acids. V was pared by 0 bases and J by 11 bases, with 11 bases between. The CDR3 sequence is CAWSVPGSQQFF. Written as DNA, the CDR3 is TGTGCCTGGAGTGTACCAGGGTCCCAGCAGTTCTTC.